This T cell receptor beta chain was identified during a study of chemoradiotherapy in HPV16-positive cancers. Study as a whole: Two HPV16-positive patients' cells yielded candidate HPV-specific clones and common motifs.

Study conclusions and caveats: Better recurrence-free survival went with HPV-responsive T-cell expansion in HPV16-positive patients. Candidate HPV-specific clones and E7-related TCR motifs grew in tumor during treatment.

A remark on this clone: Antigen unknown.

Germline CDR1 reads KGHSH; CDR2 reads LQKENI. This CDR3 is 16 amino acids long. V trimming: 5 bases; J trimming: 3 bases; junction bases outside the gene matches: 11. This table comes from immunoSEQ multiplex PCR, and its TCRdb copy is limited to in-frame clones, with some not included. The sample contains 5,500 to 7,500 clones, 70% to 90% of which appear only once. This TCR was sampled from a human donor with HPV-associated anogenital cancer. The chain joins TRBV18 to TRBJ1-1; 8 bases line up with TRBD1. The starting material was tumor tissue, obtained from a patient who underwent chemoradiotherapy. CDR3 bases: TGTGCCAGCTCATTACGGACAGGGAGGGGGGACACTGAAGCTTTCTTT. It translates to CASSLRTGRGDTEAFF.